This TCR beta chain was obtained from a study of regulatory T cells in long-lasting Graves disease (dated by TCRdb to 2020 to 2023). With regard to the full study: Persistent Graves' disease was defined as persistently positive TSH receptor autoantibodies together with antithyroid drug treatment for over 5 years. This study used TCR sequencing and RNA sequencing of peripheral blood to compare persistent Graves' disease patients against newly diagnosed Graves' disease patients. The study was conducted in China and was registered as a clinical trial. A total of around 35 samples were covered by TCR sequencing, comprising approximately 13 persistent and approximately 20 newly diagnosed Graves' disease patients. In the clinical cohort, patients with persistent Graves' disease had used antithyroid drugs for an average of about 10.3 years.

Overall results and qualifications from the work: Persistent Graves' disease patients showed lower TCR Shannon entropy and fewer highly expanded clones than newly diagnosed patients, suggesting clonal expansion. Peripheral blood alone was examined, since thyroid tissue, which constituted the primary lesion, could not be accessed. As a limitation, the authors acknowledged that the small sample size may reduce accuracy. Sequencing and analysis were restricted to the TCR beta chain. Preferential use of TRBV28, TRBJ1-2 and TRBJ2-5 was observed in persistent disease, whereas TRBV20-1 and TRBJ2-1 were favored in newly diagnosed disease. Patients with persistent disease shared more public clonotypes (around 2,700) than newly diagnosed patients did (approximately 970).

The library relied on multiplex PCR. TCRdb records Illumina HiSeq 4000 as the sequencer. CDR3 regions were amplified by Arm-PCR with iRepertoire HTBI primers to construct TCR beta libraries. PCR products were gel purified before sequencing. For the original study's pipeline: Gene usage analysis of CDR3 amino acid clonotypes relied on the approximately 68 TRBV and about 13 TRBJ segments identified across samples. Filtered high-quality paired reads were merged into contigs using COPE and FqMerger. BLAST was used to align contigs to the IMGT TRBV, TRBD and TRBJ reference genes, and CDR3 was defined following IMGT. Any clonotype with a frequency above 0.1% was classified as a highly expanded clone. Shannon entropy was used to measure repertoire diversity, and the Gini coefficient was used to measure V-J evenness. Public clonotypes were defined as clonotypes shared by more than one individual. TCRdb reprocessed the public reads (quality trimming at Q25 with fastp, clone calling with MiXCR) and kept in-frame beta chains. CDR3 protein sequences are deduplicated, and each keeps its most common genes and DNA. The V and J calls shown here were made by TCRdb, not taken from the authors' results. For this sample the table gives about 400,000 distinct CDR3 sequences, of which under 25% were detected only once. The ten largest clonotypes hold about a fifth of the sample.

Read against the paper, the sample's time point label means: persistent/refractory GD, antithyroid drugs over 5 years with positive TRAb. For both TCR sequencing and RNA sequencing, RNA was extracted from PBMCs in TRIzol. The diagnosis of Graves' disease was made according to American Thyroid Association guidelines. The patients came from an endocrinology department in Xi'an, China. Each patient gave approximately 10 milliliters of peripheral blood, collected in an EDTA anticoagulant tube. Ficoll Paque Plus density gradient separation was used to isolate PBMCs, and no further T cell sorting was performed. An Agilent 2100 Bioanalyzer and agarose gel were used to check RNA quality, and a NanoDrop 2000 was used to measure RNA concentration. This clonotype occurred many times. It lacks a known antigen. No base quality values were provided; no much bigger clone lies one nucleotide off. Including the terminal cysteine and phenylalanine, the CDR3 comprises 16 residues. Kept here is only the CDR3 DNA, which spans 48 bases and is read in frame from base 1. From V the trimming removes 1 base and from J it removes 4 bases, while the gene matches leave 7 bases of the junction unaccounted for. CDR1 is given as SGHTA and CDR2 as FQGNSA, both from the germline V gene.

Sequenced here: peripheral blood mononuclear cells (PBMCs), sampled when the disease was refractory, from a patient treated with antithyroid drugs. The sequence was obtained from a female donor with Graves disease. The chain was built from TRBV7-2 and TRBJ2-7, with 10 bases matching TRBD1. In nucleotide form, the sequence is TGTGCCAGCAGCTTAGACCCGGGACAGGGGCGGTACGAGCAGTACTTC. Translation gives CASSLDPGQGRYEQYF.